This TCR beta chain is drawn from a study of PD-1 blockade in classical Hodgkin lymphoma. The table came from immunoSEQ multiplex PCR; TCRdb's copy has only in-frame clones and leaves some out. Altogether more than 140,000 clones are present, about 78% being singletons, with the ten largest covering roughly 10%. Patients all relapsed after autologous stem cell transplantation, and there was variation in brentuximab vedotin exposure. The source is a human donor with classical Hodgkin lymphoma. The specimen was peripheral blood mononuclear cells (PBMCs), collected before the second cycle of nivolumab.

The CDR3 reads CAISGTVNTEAFF. CDR3 DNA: TGTGCCATCAGCGGGACGGTGAACACTGAAGCTTTCTTT. The chain couples TRBV10-3 to TRBJ1-1; perhaps TRBD1 as D (5 bases). Trimming stripped 6 bases from V and 0 bases from J, with 8 bases between. This CDR3 has 13 amino acids. Germline V CDR1 and CDR2: ENHRY, SYGVKD.